This T cell receptor (beta chain) was documented in a study of T-cell memory formation after mild COVID-19. TCRdb independently ran MiXCR on the 5' RACE reads; one entry per CDR3 protein. This table has under 400,000 distinct CDR3 sequences, 25% to 30% appearing once. Material for sequencing was PBMCs or a T cell subset sorted from them (not recorded which). This receptor was taken from an adult woman who had mild COVID-19 (a few samples of this study predate the infection). Cell type and time point are not known.

The CDR3 reads CASSSTSDEQFF. CDR3 nucleotides: TGCGCCAGCAGCTCCACTAGCGATGAGCAGTTCTTC. V is TRBV5-1 and J is TRBJ2-1; 7 bases align to TRBD2. Trimming at V came to 3 bases and at J to 8 bases, leaving 2 bases not matched to a gene. Germline loops: CDR1 SGHRS, CDR2 YFSETQ. This CDR3 is 12 amino acids long.